The 16 T cell receptor beta chains listed next were all sequenced from one sample in a study of blood T cell repertoires in COVID-19. Generated by immunoSEQ multiplex PCR, the TCRdb table keeps only in-frame clones and is missing some. The table has about 25,000 clones, roughly 84% seen once. Sequencing was performed on peripheral blood. These receptors all stem from a man aged 45 to 65 with active COVID-19.

The J gene is TRBJ2-1, the V gene TRBV4-3, with 8 bases matching TRBD2. Germline CDR1 is LGHNA and CDR2 is YSLEER. This CDR3 is 15 amino acids long. V was pared by 1 base and J by 7 bases, with 6 bases of the junction left unmatched. Here the CDR3 reads CASSQVVLAVNEQFF. The CDR3 bases are TGCGCCAGCAGCCAAGTTGTACTAGCGGTAAATGAGCAGTTCTTC.

V and J are TRBV6-6 and TRBJ2-2; 12 bases fit TRBD2. The length of the CDR3 is 18 residues. The V segment lost 5 bases and the J segment 0 bases; nucleotides outside the gene matches: 7. Per the germline V gene, CDR1 is MNHNY and CDR2 is SVGAGI (reference sequence). The CDR3 sequence is CASSPPGLAGSNTGELFF. The CDR3 nucleotides are TGTGCCAGCAGTCCCCCCGGACTAGCGGGGTCGAACACCGGGGAGCTGTTTTTT.

The gene calls are TRBV3-1 (or the pseudogene TRBV3-2) and TRBJ2-1; tentatively, D is TRBD2 (5 bases). Germline V gene lookup returns CDR1 LGHDT and CDR2 YNNKEL (reference sequence). The CDR3 has 15 amino acids. V was pared by 1 base and J by 4 bases, with 11 bases between. The CDR3 DNA is TGTGCCAGCAGCCAAGGGCCGGGAATGTACAATGAGCAGTTCTTC. Its translation: CASSQGPGMYNEQFF.

The chain joins TRBV28 to TRBJ2-1; 8 bases map to TRBD1. From germline, CDR1 is MDHEN and CDR2 SYDVKM. The ends lost 1 base at V and 3 bases at J; junction bases unmatched: 5. The CDR3 sequence is 16 residues long. CDR3 in amino acids: CASSLSRTGSYNEQFF. CDR3 coding DNA: TGTGCCAGCAGTTTATCTCGGACAGGGAGCTACAATGAGCAGTTCTTC.

V usage is TRBV18 and J usage is TRBJ1-3; 7 nucleotides agree with TRBD1. Per germline, CDR1 KGHSH and CDR2 LQKENI. This CDR3 is 15 amino acids long. The junction had 3 bases not matched to a gene; V was cut back by 4 bases and J by 0 bases. This CDR3 reads CASSQRTGSGNTIYF. The DNA for the CDR3 is TGTGCCAGCTCACAACGGACAGGCTCTGGAAACACCATATATTTT.

The chain recombines TRBV24-1 with TRBJ1-5, with D uncertain. CDR1 is KGHDR, CDR2 SFDVKD, per germline. Trimming removed 4 bases at V and 0 bases at J, with 9 bases between. The CDR3 runs 15 residues. The CDR3 is CATSDTRNSNQPQHF. The CDR3 nucleotides are TGTGCCACCAGTGACACCAGAAATAGCAATCAGCCCCAGCATTTT.

This clone showed up just once. This rearrangement joins TRBV7-9 to TRBJ2-3; D remains ambiguous. The CDR3 has 14 residues. CDR1 is SEHNR and CDR2 is FQNEAQ in the germline V gene (reference sequence). Between the trimmed V and J ends, which lost 5 bases and 5 bases, there was a span of 14 bases. The DNA of the CDR3 is TGTGCCAGCAGCACCGCCACGGTCTTAGATACGCAGTATTTT. Its translation: CASSTATVLDTQYF.

The V gene is TRBV11-3, the J gene TRBJ1-5; the D gene is possibly TRBD1 (6 bases). Germline CDR1 and CDR2: SGHNT and YENEEA. CDR3 size: 19 residues. V was shortened by 1 base and J by 0 bases, with 19 bases between the two germline ends. The CDR3 reads CASSLAGQPIPYSNQPQHF. The CDR3, as DNA: TGTGCCAGCAGCTTAGCTGGACAGCCCATTCCTTATAGCAATCAGCCCCAGCATTTT.

This chain uses TRBV24-1 with TRBJ2-2; 14 positions match TRBD2. V shed 4 bases, J shed 7 bases, and the junction held 7 bases outside the gene matches. The CDR3 totals 17 residues. Germline V gene lookup returns CDR1 KGHDR and CDR2 SFDVKD. The CDR3 DNA reads TGTGCCACCAGTGAATCGGGACTAGCGGGAGCGAACGGGGAGCTGTTTTTT. This codes for CATSESGLAGANGELFF.

This clone has a single count. This chain joins TRBV5-4 and TRBJ2-4, with D perhaps TRBD1 (6 bases). Germline CDR1 and CDR2: SGHNT and YYREEE (reference sequence). Trimming cost V 0 bases and J 2 bases, with 9 bases left between them. The CDR3 length is 15 residues. The CDR3 DNA sequence: TGTGCCAGCAGCTTGGGGACAGATTCCAAAAACATTCAGTACTTC. This codes for CASSLGTDSKNIQYF.

The V and J genes are TRBV7-6 and TRBJ2-3; D uncertain. Germline lookup yields CDR1 SGHVS and CDR2 FNYEAQ. Trimming removed 4 bases from V and 2 bases from J, with 13 bases in between. The CDR3 extends over 15 amino acids. The CDR3, as DNA: TGTGCCAGCAGCTCTGGTTTGGGCTCCACAGATACGCAGTATTTT. Encoded protein: CASSSGLGSTDTQYF. The complete variable domain, with remaining parts taken from reference TRBV7-6 and TRBJ2-3, reads GAGVSQSPRYKVTKRGQDVALRCDPISGHVSLYWYRQALGQGPEFLTYFNYEAQQDKSGLPNDRFSAERPEGSISTLTIQRTEQRDSAMYRCASSSGLGSTDTQYFGPGTRLTVL.

This rearrangement joins TRBV13 to TRBJ2-3; TRBD2 aligns across 8 bases. V lost 1 base and J lost 5; bases outside the gene matches: 8. The CDR3 sequence is 16 residues long. From germline, CDR1 is PRHDT and CDR2 FYEKMQ (reference sequence). The CDR3 DNA sequence: TGTGCCAGCAGCTTAGCACTAGCGGTTTGGGAAGATACGCAGTATTTT. Residues: CASSLALAVWEDTQYF. Combining the CDR3 with reference TRBV13 and TRBJ2-3 gives the whole variable domain AAGVIQSPRHLIKEKRETATLKCYPIPRHDTVYWYQQGPGQDPQFLISFYEKMQSDKGSIPDRFSAQQFSDYHSELNMSSLELGDSALYFCASSLALAVWEDTQYFGPGTRLTVL.

The gene calls are TRBV4-3 and TRBJ2-1, with a tentative D call TRBD1 (5 bases). V lost 0 bases and J 2 bases, leaving 11 bases between the germline ends. CDR3 length: 16 amino acids. The germline V gene has CDR1 LGHNA and CDR2 YSLEER. The CDR3: CASSQDRQGPYNEQFF. CDR3 nucleotide sequence: TGCGCCAGCAGCCAAGACCGCCAGGGTCCCTACAATGAGCAGTTCTTC.

The V and J genes are TRBV19 and TRBJ2-7; perhaps TRBD2 as D (5 bases). The CDR3 consists of 14 residues. Trimming took 5 bases from V and 2 from J, leaving 13 bases between them. The V gene's germline CDR1 is LNHDA and CDR2 SQIVND (reference sequence). For the CDR3, the DNA is TGTGCCAGTAGTCGGTCTCGGAGGACCTACGAGCAGTACTTC. Amino acids: CASSRSRRTYEQYF.

The CDR3 here is CASSQPQASSYNSPLHF. DNA for the CDR3: TGCGCCAGCAGCCAACCACAGGCTAGCTCCTATAATTCACCCCTCCACTTT. This chain connects TRBV4-1 to TRBJ1-6; D is possibly TRBD1 (5 bases). The CDR3 loop spans 17 amino acids. Trimming took 2 bases from V and 0 from J, leaving 11 bases between them. The germline CDR1 and CDR2 sequences are MGHRA and YSYEKL.

The V and J genes are TRBV25-1 and TRBJ2-7; D is unresolved. The CDR3 consists of 12 residues. Deletions cut 7 bases from V and 4 bases from J, with 11 bases between. CDR1 is MGHDK, CDR2 SYGVNS, per germline. Here the CDR3 reads CASKIVLYEQYV. The CDR3 nucleotides read TGTGCCAGCAAAATTGTCCTTTACGAGCAGTACGTC.